The rows below give T cell receptor beta chains drawn from one sample of a study of blood T cell repertoires in COVID-19. Using immunoSEQ multiplex PCR, the repertoire was profiled, and TCRdb retains in-frame clones only, with some absent. The sample shows 200,000 to 300,000 clones, about 90% of them seen only once. The sequenced sample was peripheral blood. The receptor set was obtained from a man aged 25-40 years with COVID-19, enrolled during active disease. Each CDR3 is given with its conserved first and last residue. A D gene is named only where the DNA matches it firmly. The size entry is marked missing in some rows and otherwise reads once, few, many or a size class.

TGTGCCAGCAGTCAGGGGGAAAGCTATGGCTACACCTTC,CASSQGESYGYTF,TRBV12-3/TRBV12-4,-,TRBD1,TRBJ1-2
TGTGCCACCAGCAGGGGACTAGCGGGGGCAGATACGCAGTATTTT,CATSRGLAGADTQYF,TRBV24-1,-,TRBD2,TRBJ2-3
TGTGCCAGCAGCTTGTTACAGGGAAATGGCTACACCTTC,CASSLLQGNGYTF,TRBV5-6,-,-,TRBJ1-2
TGTGCCAGCAGCCCGGGGAGGGGTGAAGCTTTCTTT,CASSPGRGEAFF,TRBV9,-,-,TRBJ1-1
TGTGCCAGCAGTTTAGATCAGGGCTACGAGCAGTACTTC,CASSLDQGYEQYF,TRBV28,-,-,TRBJ2-7
TGCGCCAGCAGCAGGGACAGGGCTAACTATGGCTACACCTTC,CASSRDRANYGYTF,TRBV5-1,-,TRBD1,TRBJ1-2
TGTGCCAGCAGCAGCCCAGGGAACACTGAAGCTTTCTTT,CASSSPGNTEAFF,TRBV7-9,-,-,TRBJ1-1
TGTGCCAGCAGCTTAGATGGCGGGGGTTATAACTCGGAGACCCAGTACTTC,CASSLDGGGYNSETQYF,TRBV11-2,-,TRBD2,TRBJ2-5
TGTGCCAGCAGCTTCGGGACAGCCTCCTACGAGCAGTACTTC,CASSFGTASYEQYF,TRBV11-2,-,TRBD1,TRBJ2-7
TGTGCCAGCAGCTTAGAGGGCGGGGGGGGGCGTCAAGAGACCCAGTACTTC,CASSLEGGGGRQETQYF,TRBV13,few,TRBD2,TRBJ2-5
TGTGCCAGCAGCTTGGTCCCCGGGGGAGTTTACAATGAGCAGTTCTTC,CASSLVPGGVYNEQFF,TRBV5-5,-,-,TRBJ2-1
TGTGCCAGCAGCTTAGACCGGGATGGCAATCAGCCCCAGCATTTT,CASSLDRDGNQPQHF,TRBV11-2,-,-,TRBJ1-5
TGTGCCACCAAAGCCCCGGGTGGCTACACCTTC,CATKAPGGYTF,TRBV6-5,-,-,TRBJ1-2
TGTGCCAGCAGTTACGGGACAGGGGGTTATACTGAAGCTTTCTTT,CASSYGTGGYTEAFF,TRBV6-5,-,TRBD1,TRBJ1-1
TGTGCCAGCAGTTTAACCAGGGGGGCTGAAGCTTTCTTT,CASSLTRGAEAFF,TRBV12-3/TRBV12-4,-,TRBD1,TRBJ1-1
TGTGCCAGCAGTTGGCGCGGGGGGGCCTACGAGCAGTACTTC,CASSWRGGAYEQYF,TRBV27,-,TRBD2,TRBJ2-7
TGTGCCTGGATTCTCGGGCCGGTTGGGGGGGGAGGCTACACCTTC,CAWILGPVGGGGYTF,TRBV30,-,-,TRBJ1-2
TGTGCCAGCAGTAGAAGAACAGGGTTGAACACTGAAGCTTTCTTT,CASSRRTGLNTEAFF,TRBV6-5,-,-,TRBJ1-1
TGCGCCAGCAGCTTCCGTGAAAAACTGTTTTTT,CASSFREKLFF,TRBV4-1,-,-,TRBJ1-4
TGCGCCAGCAGCCAAGGACAGGGCGGTCAGCCCCAGCATTTT,CASSQGQGGQPQHF,TRBV5-1,-,TRBD1,TRBJ1-5
TGTGCCAGCTCCTACGGGGGGGCGTACAATGAGCAGTTCTTC,CASSYGGAYNEQFF,TRBV6-5,-,TRBD2,TRBJ2-1
TGTGCCAGTAGTACTGGGAGGGCAGAGGAGACCCAGTACTTC,CASSTGRAEETQYF,TRBV19,-,TRBD2,TRBJ2-5
TGTGCCAGCACTACAGGGATCCAGCCCCAGCATTTT,CASTTGIQPQHF,TRBV6-5,-,-,TRBJ1-5
TGTGCCAGCAGCCTCAGGGGCTCCGGAAACACCATATATTTT,CASSLRGSGNTIYF,TRBV7-9,few,-,TRBJ1-3
TGCGCCAGCAGCTCCAGGGGACAGAACACCGGGGAGCTGTTTTTT,CASSSRGQNTGELFF,TRBV5-1,-,-,TRBJ2-2
TGTGCCAGTAGCTGGCAGGCGGGCACTGAAGCTTTCTTT,CASSWQAGTEAFF,TRBV19,-,-,TRBJ1-1
TGCAGTGCTAGCTCAGGGCACGAGCAGTACTTC,CSASSGHEQYF,TRBV20-1,many,-,TRBJ2-7
TGTGCCAGTAGTATAGGAGGGACACCAAGAGAAAAACTGTTTTTT,CASSIGGTPREKLFF,TRBV19,-,-,TRBJ1-4
TGTGCCAGCAGTTACAGCGGGGTAACCGGGGAGCTGTTTTTT,CASSYSGVTGELFF,TRBV5-4,-,TRBD2,TRBJ2-2
TGTGCCAGCAGCCGGGACTATAATTCACCCCTCCACTTT,CASSRDYNSPLHF,TRBV12-3/TRBV12-4,-,-,TRBJ1-6
TGTGCCAGCAGTAGACAGGGGGCGGGTCAGCCCCAGCATTTT,CASSRQGAGQPQHF,TRBV6-5,-,TRBD1,TRBJ1-5
TGTGCCTGGGGCGGGACAGGGGGCGCGGGCAATCAGCCCCAGCATTTT,CAWGGTGGAGNQPQHF,TRBV30,-,TRBD1,TRBJ1-5
TGTGCCAGCAGCTCTACAGGGAATAGTTTAATAAGTGAAAAACTGTTTTTT,CASSSTGNSLISEKLFF,TRBV21-1,-,-,TRBJ1-4
TGTGCCTGGACTAGTGCAGATACGCAGTATTTT,CAWTSADTQYF,TRBV30,-,-,TRBJ2-3
TGTGCCAGCAGCTTATACAGCGGGGCCACCACAGATACGCAGTATTTT,CASSLYSGATTDTQYF,TRBV7-2,once,TRBD2,TRBJ2-3
TGCGCCAGCAGTAAGGGACAGAGCTACGAGCAGTACTTC,CASSKGQSYEQYF,TRBV10-1,-,TRBD1,TRBJ2-7
TGTGCCAGCAGGAAGGACATGTTTGACGAGCAGTACTTC,CASRKDMFDEQYF,TRBV12-3/TRBV12-4,-,-,TRBJ2-7
TGTGCCAGCAGCTCGCGACAATTTGAAGCTTTCTTT,CASSSRQFEAFF,TRBV7-9,-,-,TRBJ1-1
TGTGCCAGCAGCCAAGTGGGGGCTACCGGGGAGCTGTTTTTT,CASSQVGATGELFF,TRBV3-1/TRBV3-2,-,-,TRBJ2-2
TGTGCCAGCAGGATGAGGACGGGGACCGGGGAGCTGTTTTTT,CASRMRTGTGELFF,TRBV6-5,-,-,TRBJ2-2
TGTGCCATCATGGGGCAGGGTACCGGGGAGCTGTTTTTT,CAIMGQGTGELFF,TRBV10-3,-,-,TRBJ2-2
TGTGCCAGCAGCCAAGGGCGCGCGACAGGGGCAGGAGAGACCCAGTACTTC,CASSQGRATGAGETQYF,TRBV3-1/TRBV3-2,-,TRBD1,TRBJ2-5
TGTGCCAGTAGGGACAGGTTGAACACTGAAGCTTTCTTT,CASRDRLNTEAFF,TRBV19,-,TRBD1,TRBJ1-1
TGTGCCAGCAGCTTACGTCCGTGGGGACAGGGGGAAGATGGAAACACCATATATTTT,CASSLRPWGQGEDGNTIYF,TRBV7-9,-,TRBD1,TRBJ1-3
TGTGCCAGCAGCTTTCAAGCGGGGGGGTCCTACAATGAGCAGTTCTTC,CASSFQAGGSYNEQFF,TRBV9,-,TRBD2,TRBJ2-1
TGTGCCAGAAGCTGGGAACAGGGGCTCGCCCCGAGGGGCTGTTATGGCTACACCTTC,CARSWEQGLAPRGCYGYTF,TRBV5-3,-,TRBD1,TRBJ1-2
TGTGCCAGCAGCCCCGGACTAGCGGGGGTGGCCGGGGAGCTGTTTTTT,CASSPGLAGVAGELFF,TRBV5-4,-,TRBD2,TRBJ2-2
TGCGCCAGCAGCTTGGATCGGGGGGTGGCCTATGGCTACACCTTC,CASSLDRGVAYGYTF,TRBV5-1,-,-,TRBJ1-2
TGTGCCAGCAGCACCTCGACAGTAACCGGGGAGCTGTTTTTT,CASSTSTVTGELFF,TRBV7-3,-,-,TRBJ2-2
TGTGCCAGCAGACGCCCCGGGGAGAGGGATGGCTACACCTTC,CASRRPGERDGYTF,TRBV6-5,-,-,TRBJ1-2
TGTGCCAGCAGCACCAATGCGGGGGGTAGCAGCCAGCCCCAGCATTTT,CASSTNAGGSSQPQHF,TRBV7-9,-,-,TRBJ1-5
TGTGCCAGCTTAAGCGGGTGGCCCTCCTACGAGCAGTACTTC,CASLSGWPSYEQYF,TRBV6-5,once,-,TRBJ2-7
TGTGCCAGCAGTTGGACAGGGGCCGGAGTGGGCAATCAGCCCCAGCATTTT,CASSWTGAGVGNQPQHF,TRBV6-2/TRBV6-3,-,TRBD1,TRBJ1-5
TGTGCCAGCAGCGGTCTAAAGGCGCGGGGGTCCTACGAGCAGTACTTC,CASSGLKARGSYEQYF,TRBV11-2,-,TRBD2,TRBJ2-7
TGTGCCAGTAAGACAGGGTTTGAAGCTTTCTTT,CASKTGFEAFF,TRBV19,-,TRBD1,TRBJ1-1
TGTGCCAGCAGCCCATATACGGGGACTTATAGCAATCAGCCCCAGCATTTT,CASSPYTGTYSNQPQHF,TRBV3-1/TRBV3-2,-,-,TRBJ1-5
TGTGCCAGCAGCTTGGCCAGGGAAGAGACCCAGTACTTC,CASSLAREETQYF,TRBV5-4,-,-,TRBJ2-5
TGTGCCAGCAGCGCAGGGGGCGCGGGAATAGAAAAACTGTTTTTT,CASSAGGAGIEKLFF,TRBV9,few,TRBD1,TRBJ1-4
TGTGCCAGCAGTATTGGACAGAACACTGAAGCTTTCTTT,CASSIGQNTEAFF,TRBV6-6,-,-,TRBJ1-1